Following are 10 T cell receptor beta chains from one sample sequenced in a study of OX40 agonist ivuxolimab in advanced cancers. Using immunoSEQ multiplex PCR, the repertoire was profiled, and TCRdb retains in-frame clones only, with some absent. The profile shows fewer than 45,000 clones, roughly 69% of them singletons. Sequencing was performed on CD4+ or CD8+ T cells sorted from blood, taken in a trial of the OX40 agonist ivuxolimab. These receptors originate from an adult with an advanced solid tumor such as melanoma, head and neck, liver or kidney cancer.

There are a few counts of this clone. V and J are TRBV7-3 and TRBJ1-3, with D tentatively TRBD1 (6 bases). V shed 2 bases and J shed 4 bases, with 9 bases lying between them. Looked up from germline, CDR1 is SGHTA and CDR2 is FQGTGA. The CDR3 sequence is 14 residues long. The CDR3 spells CASSLGGPGNTIYF. In DNA form, the CDR3 reads TGTGCCAGCAGCTTAGGGGGGCCAGGAAACACCATATATTTT.

J is TRBJ2-3 and V is TRBV5-1; the D gene is possibly TRBD1 (5 bases). Trimming left V 2 bases short and J 0 bases short, with 10 bases between. In germline, CDR1 is SGHRS, CDR2 YFSETQ. The length of the CDR3 is 15 residues. The CDR3 sequence: CASSFGGASTDTQYF. The CDR3 coding sequence is TGCGCCAGCAGCTTTGGTGGGGCTAGCACAGATACGCAGTATTTT.

The V and J genes are TRBV5-6 and TRBJ1-1; D is unresolved. The CDR3 has 16 amino acids. Trimming pared 4 bases from V and 1 base from J, leaving 17 bases between. Looked up from germline, CDR1 is SGHDT and CDR2 is YYEEEE. The CDR3 DNA reads TGTGCCAGCAGCAACGGCCCGAAGGGCGCGAACACTGAAGCTTTCTTT. Residues: CASSNGPKGANTEAFF.

The V and J genes are TRBV9 and TRBJ1-1; D remains ambiguous. The CDR3 has 13 amino acids. Between the trimmed V and J ends, which lost 2 bases and 1 base, there was a span of 6 bases. Looked up from germline, CDR1 is SGDLS and CDR2 is YYNGEE. The CDR3 sequence is CASSVYENTEAFF. In nucleotides, the CDR3 is TGTGCCAGCAGCGTTTACGAGAACACTGAAGCTTTCTTT.

In DNA form, the CDR3 reads TGTGCCAGCAGCCACGGGGCGGGGCCCAAAAACATTCAGTACTTC. Its translation is CASSHGAGPKNIQYF. The rearrangement joins TRBV28 to TRBJ2-4; a weak D match, TRBD2 (6 bases). There are 15 residues in the CDR3. Germline V gene sequence: CDR1 MDHEN, CDR2 SYDVKM. Trimming removed 6 bases at V and 2 bases at J, with 14 bases between.

The J gene is TRBJ1-2, the V gene TRBV29-1, with D hard to call. Trimming took off 8 bases at V and 8 bases at J, with 15 bases between the two ends. CDR3 size: 11 residues. CDR1 and CDR2 (germline): SQVTM, ANQGSEA. CDR3 DNA sequence: TGCAGCTCACCGGCGGGAAACGGCTACACCTTC. The encoded protein is CSSPAGNGYTF.

The J gene is TRBJ2-1, the V gene TRBV5-4; the match to TRBD2 covers 14 bases. CDR3 size: 16 residues. J gave up 8 bases and V 0 bases, and 4 bases lay outside the gene matches. CDR1 is SGHNT and CDR2 is YYREEE in the germline V gene (reference sequence). The CDR3 nucleotides read TGTGCCAGCAGCTTGGGAGGACTAGCGGGGGGCCATGAGCAGTTCTTC. Translated: CASSLGGLAGGHEQFF.

This clone has ten or more counts. The chain uses TRBV30 and TRBJ1-2, with 8 bases matching TRBD1. Losses at the gene ends were 4 bases for V and 2 bases for J; bases not matched to a gene: 3. CDR3 length: 13 amino acids. CDR1 is GTSNPN, CDR2 SVGIG, per germline (reference sequence). CDR3 nucleotides: TGTGCCTGGAACGGACAGGGAAACTATGGCTACACCTTC. Protein sequence: CAWNGQGNYGYTF.

This clone occurred a few times. The V and J genes are TRBV6-9 and TRBJ1-3; D is uncertain. The CDR3 consists of 11 residues. Germline lookup yields CDR1 MNHGY and CDR2 SVAAGI. Trimming removed 2 bases at V and 5 bases at J, with 1 base between. The CDR3 bases are TGTGCCAGCAGTTATCGAAACACCATATATTTT. Amino acids: CASSYRNTIYF.

The chain combines TRBV19 with TRBJ1-1; D may be TRBD1 (6 bases). Germline lookup yields CDR1 LNHDA and CDR2 SQIVND (reference sequence). V was trimmed by 6 bases and J by 3 bases, leaving 8 bases between them. The CDR3 spans 12 residues. In nucleotides, the CDR3 is TGTGCCAGTAGACAGGGATACACTGAAGCTTTCTTT. It encodes CASRQGYTEAFF. Full variable domain (missing parts from reference TRBV19 and TRBJ1-1): DGGITQSPKYLFRKEGQNVTLSCEQNLNHDAMYWYRQDPGQGLRLIYYSQIVNDFQKGDIAEGYSVSREKKESFPLTVTSAQKNPTAFYLCASRQGYTEAFFGQGTRLTVV.